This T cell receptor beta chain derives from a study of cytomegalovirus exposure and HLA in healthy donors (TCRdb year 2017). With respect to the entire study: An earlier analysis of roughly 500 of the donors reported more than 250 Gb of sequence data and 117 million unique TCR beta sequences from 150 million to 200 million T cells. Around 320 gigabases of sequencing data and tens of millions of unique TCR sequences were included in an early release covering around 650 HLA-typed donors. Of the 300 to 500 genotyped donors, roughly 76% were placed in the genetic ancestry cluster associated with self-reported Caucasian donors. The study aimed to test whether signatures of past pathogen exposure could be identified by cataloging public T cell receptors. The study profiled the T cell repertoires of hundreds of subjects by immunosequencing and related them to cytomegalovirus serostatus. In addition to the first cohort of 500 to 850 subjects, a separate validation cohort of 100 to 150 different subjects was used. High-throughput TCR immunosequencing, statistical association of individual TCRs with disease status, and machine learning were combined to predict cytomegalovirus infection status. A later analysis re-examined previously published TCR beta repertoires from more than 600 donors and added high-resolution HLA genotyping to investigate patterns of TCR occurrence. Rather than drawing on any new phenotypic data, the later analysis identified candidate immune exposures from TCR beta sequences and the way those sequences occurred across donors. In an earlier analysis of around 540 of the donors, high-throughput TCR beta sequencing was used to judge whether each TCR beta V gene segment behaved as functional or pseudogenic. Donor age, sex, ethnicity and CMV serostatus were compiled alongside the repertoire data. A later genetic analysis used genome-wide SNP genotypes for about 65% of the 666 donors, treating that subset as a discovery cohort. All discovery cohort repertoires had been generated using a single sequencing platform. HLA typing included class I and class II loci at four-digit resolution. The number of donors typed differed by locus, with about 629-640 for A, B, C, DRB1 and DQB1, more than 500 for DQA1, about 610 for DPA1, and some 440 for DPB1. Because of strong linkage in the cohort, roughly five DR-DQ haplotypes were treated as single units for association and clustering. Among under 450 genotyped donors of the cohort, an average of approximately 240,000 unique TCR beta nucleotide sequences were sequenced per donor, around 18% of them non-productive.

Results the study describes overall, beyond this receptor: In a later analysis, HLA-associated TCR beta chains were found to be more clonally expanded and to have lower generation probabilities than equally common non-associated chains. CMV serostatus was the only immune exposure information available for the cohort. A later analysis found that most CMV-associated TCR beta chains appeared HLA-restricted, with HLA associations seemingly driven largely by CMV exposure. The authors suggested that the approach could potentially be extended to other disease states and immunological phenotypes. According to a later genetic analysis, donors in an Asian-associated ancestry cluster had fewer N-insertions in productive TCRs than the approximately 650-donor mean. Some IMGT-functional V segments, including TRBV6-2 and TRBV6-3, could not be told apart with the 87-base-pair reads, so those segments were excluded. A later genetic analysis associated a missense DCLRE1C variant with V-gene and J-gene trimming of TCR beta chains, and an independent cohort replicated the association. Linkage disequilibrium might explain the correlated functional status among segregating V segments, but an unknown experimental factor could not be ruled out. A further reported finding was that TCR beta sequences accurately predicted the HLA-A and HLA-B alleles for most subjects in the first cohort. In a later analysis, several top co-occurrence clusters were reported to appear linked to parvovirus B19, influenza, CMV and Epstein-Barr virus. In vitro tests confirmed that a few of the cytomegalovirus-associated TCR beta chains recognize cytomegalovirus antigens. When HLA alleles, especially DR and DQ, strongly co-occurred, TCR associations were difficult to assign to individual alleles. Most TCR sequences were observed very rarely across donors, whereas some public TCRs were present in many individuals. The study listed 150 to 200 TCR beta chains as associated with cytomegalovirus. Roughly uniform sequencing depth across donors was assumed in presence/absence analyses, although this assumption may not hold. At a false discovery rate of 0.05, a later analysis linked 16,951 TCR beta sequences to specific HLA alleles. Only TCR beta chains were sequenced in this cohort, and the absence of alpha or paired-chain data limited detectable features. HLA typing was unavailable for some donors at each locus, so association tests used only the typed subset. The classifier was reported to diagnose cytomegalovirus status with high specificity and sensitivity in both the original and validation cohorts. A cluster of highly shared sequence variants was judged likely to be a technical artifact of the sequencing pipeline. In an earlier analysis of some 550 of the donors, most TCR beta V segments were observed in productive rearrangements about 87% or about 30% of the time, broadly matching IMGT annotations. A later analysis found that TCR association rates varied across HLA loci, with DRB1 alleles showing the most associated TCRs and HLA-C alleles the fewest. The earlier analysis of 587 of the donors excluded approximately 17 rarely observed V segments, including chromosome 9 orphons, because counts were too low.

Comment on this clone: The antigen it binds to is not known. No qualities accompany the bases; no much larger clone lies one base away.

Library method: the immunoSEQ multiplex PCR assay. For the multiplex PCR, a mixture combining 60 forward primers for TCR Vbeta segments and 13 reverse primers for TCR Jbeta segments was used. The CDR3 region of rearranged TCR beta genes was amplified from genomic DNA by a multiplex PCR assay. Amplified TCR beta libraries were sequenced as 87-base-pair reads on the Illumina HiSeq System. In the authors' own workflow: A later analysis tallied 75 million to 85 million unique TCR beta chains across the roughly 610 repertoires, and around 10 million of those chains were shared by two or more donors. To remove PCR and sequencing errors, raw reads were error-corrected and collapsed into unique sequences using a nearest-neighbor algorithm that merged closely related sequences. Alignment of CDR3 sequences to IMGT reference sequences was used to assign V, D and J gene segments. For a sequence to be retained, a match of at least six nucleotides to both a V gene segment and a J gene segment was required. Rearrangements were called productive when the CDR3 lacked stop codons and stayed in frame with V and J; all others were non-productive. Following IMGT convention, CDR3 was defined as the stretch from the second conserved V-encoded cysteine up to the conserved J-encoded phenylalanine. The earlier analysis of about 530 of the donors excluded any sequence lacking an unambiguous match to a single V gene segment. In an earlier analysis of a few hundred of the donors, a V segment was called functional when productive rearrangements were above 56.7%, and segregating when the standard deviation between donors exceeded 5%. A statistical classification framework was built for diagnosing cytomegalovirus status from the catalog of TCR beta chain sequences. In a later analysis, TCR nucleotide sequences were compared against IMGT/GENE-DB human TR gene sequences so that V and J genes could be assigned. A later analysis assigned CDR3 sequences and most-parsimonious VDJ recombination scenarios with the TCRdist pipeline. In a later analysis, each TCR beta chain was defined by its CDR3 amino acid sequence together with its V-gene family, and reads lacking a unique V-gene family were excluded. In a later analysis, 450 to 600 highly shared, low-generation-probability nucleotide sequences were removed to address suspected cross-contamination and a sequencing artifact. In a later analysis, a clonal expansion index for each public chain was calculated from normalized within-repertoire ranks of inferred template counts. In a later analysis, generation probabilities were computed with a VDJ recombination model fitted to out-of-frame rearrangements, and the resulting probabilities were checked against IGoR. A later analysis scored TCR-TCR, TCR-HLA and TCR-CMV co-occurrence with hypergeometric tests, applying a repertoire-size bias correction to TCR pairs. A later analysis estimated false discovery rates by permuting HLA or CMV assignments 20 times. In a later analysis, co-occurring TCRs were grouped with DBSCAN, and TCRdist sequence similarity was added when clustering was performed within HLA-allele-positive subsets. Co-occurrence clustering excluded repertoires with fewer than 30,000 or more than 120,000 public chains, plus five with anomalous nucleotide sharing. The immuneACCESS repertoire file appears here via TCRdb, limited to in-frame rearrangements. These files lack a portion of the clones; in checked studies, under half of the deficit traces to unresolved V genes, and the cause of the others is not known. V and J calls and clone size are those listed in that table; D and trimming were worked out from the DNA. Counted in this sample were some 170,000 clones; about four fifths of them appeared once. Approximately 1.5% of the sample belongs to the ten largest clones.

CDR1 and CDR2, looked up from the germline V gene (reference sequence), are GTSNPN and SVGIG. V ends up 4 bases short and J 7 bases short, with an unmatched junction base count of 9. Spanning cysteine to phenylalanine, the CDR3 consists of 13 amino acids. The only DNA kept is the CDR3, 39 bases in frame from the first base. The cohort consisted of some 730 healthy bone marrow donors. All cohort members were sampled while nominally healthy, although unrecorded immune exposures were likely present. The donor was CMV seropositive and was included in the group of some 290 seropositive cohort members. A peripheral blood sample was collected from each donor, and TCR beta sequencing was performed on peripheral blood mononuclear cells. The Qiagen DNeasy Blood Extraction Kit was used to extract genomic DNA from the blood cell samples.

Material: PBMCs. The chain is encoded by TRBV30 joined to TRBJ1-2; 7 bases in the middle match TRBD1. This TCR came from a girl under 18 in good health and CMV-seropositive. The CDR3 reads CAWNPGTVRGYTF. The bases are TGTGCCTGGAACCCTGGGACAGTTCGTGGCTACACCTTC.